These 14 T cell receptor beta chains came from one sample sequenced in a study of blood T cell repertoires in COVID-19. Some clones are missing from TCRdb's copy, which holds only in-frame ones; the method was immunoSEQ multiplex PCR. The sample yields some 26,000 clones, about 80% seen once. The sequencing sample was made of peripheral blood. These receptors came from a man between 65 and 79 years old with acute or convalescent COVID-19.

This clone was seen a few times. V is TRBV5-1 and J is TRBJ1-4, with no clear D. This CDR3 is built from 13 residues. Germline V lookup: CDR1 SGHRS, CDR2 YFSETQ. The V end was cut by 0 bases, the J end by 4 bases, with 4 bases between. CDR3 DNA sequence: TGCGCCAGCAGCTTGGGTAGTAATGAAAAACTGTTTTTT. It translates to CASSLGSNEKLFF. The variable domain in full, with the rest retrieved from reference TRBV5-1 and TRBJ1-4, is KAGVTQTPRYLIKTRGQQVTLSCSPISGHRSVSWYQQTPGQGLQFLFEYFSETQRNKGNFPGRFSGRQFSNSRSEMNVSTLELGDSALYLCASSLGSNEKLFFGSGTQLSVL.

The J gene is TRBJ2-1, the V gene TRBV6-5; 7 bases line up with TRBD1. Germline V gene lookup returns CDR1 MNHEY and CDR2 SVGAGI. This CDR3 contains 15 residues. The V and J ends lost 5 bases and 8 bases, in that order; junction bases with no gene match: 12. The CDR3 loop reads CASSKQGPLWYEQFF. In DNA form, the CDR3 reads TGTGCCAGCAGTAAACAGGGGCCCCTATGGTATGAGCAGTTCTTC.

The chain employs TRBV7-8 and TRBJ2-1; 7 bases line up with TRBD2. V lost 2 bases and J lost 10; bases outside the gene matches: 11. CDR1 and CDR2 (germline): SGHVS, FQNEAQ. The CDR3 spans 15 residues. CDR3 residues: CASSLTTSHQGEQFF. The CDR3 bases are TGTGCCAGCAGCTTAACGACTAGCCATCAAGGGGAGCAGTTCTTC.

J is TRBJ2-2 and V is TRBV18; D is unresolved. Germline loops: CDR1 KGHSH, CDR2 LQKENI. V was pared by 2 bases and J by 6 bases, with 7 bases between. The CDR3 is 13 amino acids. CDR3 amino acids: CASSPTDSGELFF. CDR3 nucleotides: TGTGCCAGCTCACCAACAGATTCCGGGGAGCTGTTTTTT.

The chain has TRBV24-1 and TRBJ2-2, with TRBD2 identical over 9 bases. Per germline, CDR1 KGHDR and CDR2 SFDVKD. V lost 1 base to trimming and J lost 5 bases; unmatched junction nucleotides: 4. CDR3 length: 16 residues. The DNA of the CDR3 is TGTGCCACCAGTGATTTACCGGCGGGAGGGACCGGGGAGCTGTTTTTT. As protein: CATSDLPAGGTGELFF.

The rearrangement links TRBV5-1 to TRBJ1-6; unclear D gene. Germline CDR1 SGHRS, CDR2 YFSETQ. Trimming stripped 5 bases from V and 5 bases from J, with 14 bases between. This CDR3 region has 15 residues. CDR3 DNA sequence: TGCGCCAGCAGGTTCTCCGCGCTGGATAATTCACCCCTCCACTTT. This encodes CASRFSALDNSPLHF.

The V call is TRBV7-9, the J call TRBJ2-3; no definite D call. The germline gives CDR1 SEHNR, CDR2 FQNEAQ (reference sequence). Trimming removed 5 bases at V and 7 bases at J, with 7 bases between. The CDR3 is made up of 11 amino acids. CDR3 sequence reads: CASSTTYTQYF. The CDR3 nucleotides are TGTGCCAGCAGCACTACTTATACGCAGTATTTT.

J is TRBJ2-5 and V is TRBV18; 9 bases line up with TRBD1. Germline lookup yields CDR1 KGHSH and CDR2 LQKENI. The length of the CDR3 is 16 residues. V was pared by 3 bases and J by 6 bases, with 11 bases of the junction left unmatched. Here the CDR3 reads CASSPSTGGGFQTQYF. The CDR3 bases are TGTGCCAGCTCACCCTCCACAGGGGGCGGTTTTCAGACCCAGTACTTC.

The genes are TRBV7-2 and TRBJ2-3, with TRBD1 matching over 8 bases. The germline V gene encodes CDR1 SGHTA and CDR2 FQGNSA. The CDR3 extends over 17 amino acids. The trim removed 3 bases at V and 5 bases at J, leaving 13 bases unmatched. CDR3 in DNA: TGTGCCAGCAGCTTCCAGACTAGGACAGGGACAGGAGATACGCAGTATTTT. This gives the protein CASSFQTRTGTGDTQYF.

The chain couples TRBV27 to TRBJ2-5; tentative D call: TRBD2 (5 bases). Per germline, CDR1 MNHEY and CDR2 SMNVEV (reference sequence). This CDR3 has 19 residues. V was shortened by 0 bases and J by 2 bases, with 22 bases between the two germline ends. CDR3 residues: CASSLSTPRAARVQETQYF. The CDR3 DNA sequence: TGTGCCAGCAGTTTATCGACCCCCAGAGCGGCAAGGGTTCAAGAGACCCAGTACTTC.

V is TRBV7-6 and J is TRBJ2-7, with 8 bases fitting TRBD1. The germline V gene has CDR1 SGHVS and CDR2 FNYEAQ. CDR3 length: 15 amino acids. J was trimmed by 1 base and V by 5 bases; bases with no gene match: 7. The CDR3, as DNA: TGTGCCAGCAGCGGCTACGGGACAGGTTCCTACGAGCAGTACTTC. Protein product: CASSGYGTGSYEQYF.

This chain uses TRBV3-1 (or the pseudogene TRBV3-2) with TRBJ1-1, with 9 bases matching TRBD1. Unmatched junction bases numbered 4, after V lost 6 bases and J lost 2 bases. Germline values: CDR1 LGHDT, CDR2 YNNKEL (reference sequence). The CDR3 has 14 amino acids. CDR3 sequence: CASRDRGFNTEAFF. The CDR3 region has the DNA TGTGCCAGCAGGGACAGGGGATTTAACACTGAAGCTTTCTTT.

The chain is built from TRBV6-5 and TRBJ1-5; weak D call: TRBD1 (6 bases). The CDR3 is made up of 13 amino acids. The germline V and J ends were trimmed by 8 bases and 5 bases, with 13 bases remaining between them. Germline values: CDR1 MNHEY, CDR2 SVGAGI. This CDR3 reads CASGRGQDQPQHF. CDR3 DNA sequence: TGTGCCAGCGGACGGGGACAAGATCAGCCCCAGCATTTT.

Only a few counts were recorded for this clone. The V gene is TRBV7-9, the J gene TRBJ2-3; D is undetermined. The CDR3 loop spans 15 amino acids. The ends were cut back, 2 bases at V and 2 bases at J, with 11 bases in the middle. The germline CDR1 and CDR2 sequences are SEHNR and FQNEAQ (reference sequence). The CDR3 loop is CASSLTLTYTDTQYF. CDR3 DNA: TGTGCCAGCAGCTTAACCCTGACTTACACAGATACGCAGTATTTT.